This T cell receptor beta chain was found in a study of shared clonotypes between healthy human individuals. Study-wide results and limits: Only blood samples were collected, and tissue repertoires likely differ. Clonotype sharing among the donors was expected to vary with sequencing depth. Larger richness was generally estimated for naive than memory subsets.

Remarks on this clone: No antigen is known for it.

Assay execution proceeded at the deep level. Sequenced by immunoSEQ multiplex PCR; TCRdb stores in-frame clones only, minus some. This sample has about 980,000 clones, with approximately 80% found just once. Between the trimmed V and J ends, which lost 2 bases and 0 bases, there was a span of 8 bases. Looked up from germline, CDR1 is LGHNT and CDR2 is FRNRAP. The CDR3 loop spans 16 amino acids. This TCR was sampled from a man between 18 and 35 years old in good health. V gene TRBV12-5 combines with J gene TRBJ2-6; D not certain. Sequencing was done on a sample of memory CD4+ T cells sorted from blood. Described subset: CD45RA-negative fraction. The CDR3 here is CASGLNNNSGANVLTF. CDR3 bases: TGTGCTAGTGGTTTGAACAACAACTCTGGGGCCAACGTCCTGACTTTC.